One sample yielded the 22 T cell receptor beta chains listed below, sequenced in a study of shared clonotypes between healthy human individuals. Libraries were prepared by immunoSEQ multiplex PCR; TCRdb keeps only in-frame clonotypes and omits some of them. This sample has nearly 1,000,000 clones, with about three quarters found just once. The specimen sequenced was memory CD4+ T cells sorted from blood. Documented subset: CD45RA-negative fraction. These receptors all come from a man aged 18 to 29 in good health.

This clone occurred many times. The chain joins TRBV18 to TRBJ1-4; D remains unclear. The length of the CDR3 is 15 residues. V lost 5 bases and J lost 5, with 15 bases in between. Per the germline V gene, CDR1 is KGHSH and CDR2 is LQKENI. The CDR3 bases are TGTGCCAGCTCAGATAGGACGGCCGTAAATGAAAAACTGTTTTTT. Protein sequence: CASSDRTAVNEKLFF.

A word on this clone: In the same sample, other DNA sequences code for this CDR3. V gene TRBV18 combines with J gene TRBJ2-2; no reliable D call. CDR3 length: 13 residues. Germline assignment: CDR1 KGHSH and CDR2 LQKENI. Trimming cost V 6 bases and J 2 bases, with 7 bases left between them. DNA for the CDR3: TGTGCCAGCTCGGACGGAAACACCGGGGAGCTGTTTTTT. Its translation: CASSDGNTGELFF. Drawing the rest from reference TRBV18 and TRBJ2-2, the complete variable domain is NAGVMQNPRHLVRRRGQEARLRCSPMKGHSHVYWYRQLPEEGLKFMVYLQKENIIDESGMPKERFSAEFPKEGPSILRIQQVVRGDSAAYFCASSDGNTGELFFGEGSRLTVL.

This clone was seen a single time. V is TRBV6-6 and J is TRBJ1-1; D is ambiguous. The CDR3 loop spans 15 amino acids. Per the germline V gene, CDR1 is MNHNY and CDR2 is SVGAGI (reference sequence). V lost 7 bases and J lost 0, with 15 bases in between. The CDR3 DNA reads as TGTGCCAGCAACACAGCTATTACCATGAACACTGAAGCTTTCTTT. Its translation: CASNTAITMNTEAFF.

V and J are TRBV29-1 and TRBJ2-5, with D perhaps TRBD1 (5 bases). The CDR3 has 13 residues. V was shortened by 3 bases and J by 7 bases, with 15 bases between the two germline ends. Germline V gene sequence: CDR1 SQVTM, CDR2 ANQGSEA. CDR3 region: CSVEGPVTGTQYF. CDR3 nucleotides: TGCAGCGTTGAGGGGCCTGTGACGGGGACCCAGTACTTC.

This clone turned up a few times. V gene TRBV9 combines with J gene TRBJ2-3; D is unresolved. The CDR3 has 15 residues. Trimming removed 4 bases at V and 1 base at J, with 13 bases between. Looked up from germline, CDR1 is SGDLS and CDR2 is YYNGEE. The CDR3 nucleotides are TGTGCCAGCAGCCCCGGGCCTAAAGGCACAGATACGCAGTATTTT. This gives the protein CASSPGPKGTDTQYF.

The J gene is TRBJ1-5, the V gene TRBV16; D not resolved. Germline V lookup: CDR1 KGHSY, CDR2 FQNENV. This CDR3 has 14 amino acids. V shed 4 bases and J shed 0 bases, with 7 bases lying between them. The CDR3 sequence: CASSPLRSNQPQHF. In DNA, the CDR3 is TGTGCCAGCAGCCCTCTACGTAGCAATCAGCCCCAGCATTTT. Based on the CDR3 plus reference TRBV16 and TRBJ1-5, the full variable domain is GEEVAQTPKHLVRGEGQKAKLYCAPIKGHSYVFWYQQVLKNEFKFLISFQNENVFDETGMPKERFSAKCLPNSPCSLEIQATKLEDSAVYFCASSPLRSNQPQHFGDGTRLSIL.

CDR3 coding DNA: TGTGCCAGCAGCCAAGATCTGGGGACAGGGCGCGAGCAGTACTTC. Translated, it gives CASSQDLGTGREQYF. The genes are TRBV4-2 and TRBJ2-7; 9 nucleotides agree with TRBD1. The CDR3 loop spans 15 amino acids. Trimming removed 0 bases from V and 6 bases from J; junction bases left unmatched: 6. From germline, CDR1 is LGHNA and CDR2 YNFKEQ.

The chain is built from TRBV18 and TRBJ1-4; D is unclear. Trimming removed 4 bases from V and 0 bases from J, with 6 bases in between. Germline assignment: CDR1 KGHSH and CDR2 LQKENI. The CDR3 is made up of 14 amino acids. Here the CDR3 reads CASSRSATNEKLFF. The CDR3, as DNA: TGTGCCAGCTCACGCAGTGCAACTAATGAAAAACTGTTTTTT.

The chain employs TRBV7-2 and TRBJ1-1, with D possibly TRBD1 on 6 matching bases. This CDR3 contains 15 residues. The V end was cut by 5 bases, the J end by 6 bases, with 19 bases between. Germline CDR1 is SGHTA and CDR2 is FQGNSA. As DNA, the CDR3 is TGTGCCAGCAGCCTCTCGGACAGAGGGAGCGCTGAAGCTTTCTTT. It codes for CASSLSDRGSAEAFF.

The chain carries TRBV15 and TRBJ1-3; maybe TRBD1 (5 bases). V dropped 0 bases and J dropped 8 bases, with 8 bases sitting between them. Germline lookup yields CDR1 LNHNV and CDR2 YYDKDF (reference sequence). CDR3 size: 13 residues. The CDR3 DNA is TGTGCCACCAGCAGAGATTGGGGGGACACCATATATTTT. It is translated as CATSRDWGDTIYF.

This clone was counted a few times. V gene TRBV2 combines with J gene TRBJ1-5; weak D call: TRBD1 (5 bases). Per germline, CDR1 SNHLY and CDR2 FYNNEI. V was shortened by 4 bases and J by 3 bases, with 13 bases between the two germline ends. The CDR3 is 15 residues long. The CDR3, as DNA: TGTGCCAGCAGTGTAGATGGGGGGTTCAATCAGCCCCAGCATTTT. This encodes CASSVDGGFNQPQHF.

V is TRBV7-9 and J is TRBJ2-1; TRBD1 matches at 10 bases. J lost 6 bases, V lost 5 bases, and 13 bases had no gene match. The germline V gene has CDR1 SEHNR and CDR2 FQNEAQ (reference sequence). The CDR3 sequence is 17 residues long. CDR3 coding DNA: TGTGCCAGCAGCCCGACCCTCGGAAGGACAGGGGGCAATGAGCAGTTCTTC. It encodes CASSPTLGRTGGNEQFF.

V is TRBV25-1 and J is TRBJ2-5; no clear D gene. Germline CDR1 reads MGHDK; CDR2 reads SYGVNS. The V end was cut by 8 bases, the J end by 5 bases, with 15 bases between. This CDR3 is 13 amino acids long. The DNA of the CDR3 is TGTGCCAGCGCCCGAGAAGGATGGGAGACCCAGTACTTC. Translation gives CASAREGWETQYF.

The chain combines TRBV19 with TRBJ2-4; tentative D call: TRBD2 (6 bases). The V end lost 3 bases, the J end lost 6 bases, and 18 bases lay between the germline ends. The CDR3 contains 16 residues. In germline, CDR1 is LNHDA, CDR2 SQIVND (reference sequence). CDR3 loop: CASSISGRQLTNIQYF. CDR3 in DNA: TGTGCCAGTAGTATTAGCGGCAGGCAATTGACAAACATTCAGTACTTC.

This chain joins TRBV15 and TRBJ2-5, with TRBD1 matching over 9 bases. V shed 1 base and J 5 bases; nucleotides not matched to a gene: 8. Germline CDR1 is LNHNV and CDR2 is YYDKDF (reference sequence). The CDR3 is 16 amino acids. The CDR3 DNA reads TGTGCCACCAGCAGAGGGTGGACAGGGGACGTGGAGACCCAGTACTTC. Protein sequence: CATSRGWTGDVETQYF. Full variable domain (remainder filled in from reference TRBV15 and TRBJ2-5): DAMVIQNPRYQVTQFGKPVTLSCSQTLNHNVMYWYQQKSSQAPKLLFHYYDKDFNNEADTPDNFQSRRPNTSFCFLDIRSPGLGDTAMYLCATSRGWTGDVETQYFGPGTRLLVL.

About this clone itself: The sample has other DNA sequences that encode this CDR3 too. The chain couples TRBV10-3 to TRBJ1-2, with D hard to call. V was trimmed by 4 bases and J by 3 bases, leaving 9 bases between them. CDR3 size: 13 residues. CDR1 ENHRY and CDR2 SYGVKD come from the germline V gene. DNA for the CDR3: TGTGCCATCAGTGGCGGATTGGACTATGGCTACACCTTC. It codes for CAISGGLDYGYTF.

The count of this clone is one. The genes are TRBV6-1 and TRBJ1-5; no clear D gene. V lost 8 bases and J 0 bases, leaving 14 bases between the germline ends. Germline-derived CDR1 and CDR2 are MNHNS and SASEGT. This CDR3 region has 15 residues. CDR3 loop: CASQPGLYSNQPQHF. CDR3 nucleotide sequence: TGTGCCAGCCAACCGGGCCTTTATAGCAATCAGCCCCAGCATTTT.

The chain is built from TRBV6-1 and TRBJ1-1; the D is unclear. The CDR3 runs 15 residues. In germline, CDR1 is MNHNS, CDR2 SASEGT. Trimming took 6 bases from V and 1 from J, leaving 15 bases between them. The CDR3 nucleotides are TGTGCCAGCAGGTTGGGCGGATACACGAACACTGAAGCTTTCTTT. Translating it yields CASRLGGYTNTEAFF.

This chain uses TRBV6-5 with TRBJ2-7; TRBD2 matches 8 bases. Germline CDR1 reads MNHEY; CDR2 reads SVGAGI. Trimming removed 6 bases from V and 1 base from J; junction bases left unmatched: 8. The CDR3 has 15 amino acids. This CDR3 is CASSVTSGLSYEQYF. The CDR3 region has the DNA TGTGCCAGCAGCGTAACTAGCGGCCTATCCTACGAGCAGTACTTC.

The chain is built from TRBV11-2 and TRBJ2-4; weak D call: TRBD1 (5 bases). The length of the CDR3 is 15 residues. With 5 bases removed from V and 1 base from J, the gap between germline ends came to 12 bases. CDR1 and CDR2 from the germline V gene are SGHAT and FQNNGV. The CDR3, as DNA: TGTGCCAGCAGCCCCCAGGGTGGGGCCAAAAACATTCAGTACTTC. Amino acids: CASSPQGGAKNIQYF.

The rearrangement links TRBV28 to TRBJ1-2; D remains unclear. V gave up 5 bases and J gave up 3 bases, with 16 bases separating them. Germline V gives CDR1 MDHEN, CDR2 SYDVKM. CDR3 length: 15 amino acids. The CDR3 bases are TGTGCCAGCAGTCCCCTTGGGCCCAAGGACTATGGCTACACCTTC. This encodes CASSPLGPKDYGYTF.

This chain connects TRBV7-2 to TRBJ2-5; 9 bases line up with TRBD1. Germline CDR1 reads SGHTA; CDR2 reads FQGNSA. CDR3 length: 17 residues. V lost 1 base and J lost 5; bases outside the gene matches: 11. Here the CDR3 DNA reads TGTGCCAGCAGCTTAGGCAATCCGGGACAGGGTCGGGAGACCCAGTACTTC. Amino acids: CASSLGNPGQGRETQYF.